This TCR beta chain was profiled in a study of cytomegalovirus exposure and HLA in healthy donors. On the study more broadly: The study's early data release held approximately 91 million unique TCRs from HLA-typed donors.

Donors sampled were nominally healthy, though unrecorded immune exposures were likely. As regards this clone: What it recognizes is unknown.

V shed 5 bases, J shed 4 bases, and the junction held 12 bases outside the gene matches. The CDR3 is 17 amino acids. Per germline, CDR1 MNHEY and CDR2 SMNVEV (reference sequence). General study findings and limits: As a later analysis showed, a missense DCLRE1C variant was linked to trimming of TCR beta V- and J-genes.

The primer mix had 60 Vbeta and 13 Jbeta primers. Repertoires were generated with immunoSEQ multiplex PCR, while TCRdb's copy carries only in-frame clones and drops some. The repertoire holds some 190,000 clones, with 65% to 85% as singletons. What was sequenced was PBMCs. The source is a man aged 35 to 55 in good health and CMV-seropositive. V is TRBV27 and J is TRBJ2-2, with TRBD1 matching 8 bases. Written as DNA, the CDR3 is TGTGCCAGCAGTCCGTTTATCAGGGGGCGAACCACCGGGGAGCTGTTTTTT. Protein sequence: CASSPFIRGRTTGELFF.